The rows below give T cell receptor beta chains drawn from one sample of a study of cytomegalovirus exposure and HLA in healthy donors. The protocol was immunoSEQ multiplex PCR, while the TCRdb copy is restricted to in-frame clones and leaves out a portion. Altogether 220,000 or so clones are present, more than 75% being singletons, with the ten largest covering approximately 3.8%. Material: PBMCs. The receptors originated from a male donor in good health and CMV-seronegative. Each CDR3 is given with its conserved first and last residue. Each record gives: J gene, V gene, D gene, clone size, CDR3 protein, CDR3 DNA. D genes are given only for firm matches. Rows may omit the clone size; those that give it use once, few, many or a size class.

>TRBJ1-4|TRBV9|.|once
CASSFSGRSNEKLFF
TGTGCCAGCAGCTTCTCGGGGAGAAGTAATGAAAAACTGTTTTTT
>TRBJ2-5|TRBV9|.|.
CASSAMTSQETQYF
TGTGCCAGCAGCGCCATGACATCCCAAGAGACCCAGTACTTC
>TRBJ2-7|TRBV25-1|TRBD1|.
CASSRVDRGTYEQYF
TGTGCCAGCAGTAGGGTAGACAGGGGGACCTACGAGCAGTACTTC
>TRBJ2-3|TRBV5-1|.|.
CASSLSTDTQYF
TGCGCCAGCAGCTTGTCGACAGATACGCAGTATTTT
>TRBJ1-2|TRBV9|.|once
CASSLQISNYGYTF
TGTGCCAGCAGCTTACAGATCTCGAACTATGGCTACACCTTC
>TRBJ2-1|TRBV11-3|TRBD2|.
CASSSSEGTSGRSYYNEQFF
TGTGCCAGCAGCTCTAGCGAGGGGACTAGCGGGAGAAGTTACTACAATGAGCAGTTCTTC
>TRBJ2-3|TRBV6-1|.|.
CASSEYVGTSSTDTQYF
TGTGCCAGCAGTGAATATGTAGGGACTTCTAGCACAGATACGCAGTATTTT
>TRBJ2-1|TRBV4-1|TRBD2|few
CASSQDWGLAEQFF
TGCGCCAGCAGCCAAGATTGGGGACTAGCGGAGCAGTTCTTC
>TRBJ2-7|TRBV2|TRBD1|.
CASSEWGQGGAEVRDEQYF
TGTGCCAGCAGTGAATGGGGACAGGGGGGCGCGGAGGTTCGGGACGAGCAGTACTTC
>TRBJ1-2|TRBV27|.|.
CASSLTENYGYTF
TGTGCCAGCAGTTTAACAGAAAACTATGGCTACACCTTC
>TRBJ1-2|TRBV6-1|.|.
CATKGTHGYTF
TGTGCCACAAAGGGGACACATGGCTACACCTTC
>TRBJ2-1|TRBV5-4|TRBD2|.
CASSPSGRAYNEQFF
TGTGCCAGCAGCCCTAGCGGGAGGGCTTACAATGAGCAGTTCTTC
>TRBJ2-3|TRBV6-1|TRBD2|.
CASSVAGGPVDTQYF
TGTGCCAGCAGCGTAGCGGGAGGGCCTGTAGATACGCAGTATTTT
>TRBJ1-2|TRBV6-1|TRBD1|many
CASNRDSSNYGYTF
TGTGCCAGCAATAGGGACAGCTCCAACTATGGCTACACCTTC
>TRBJ1-2|TRBV14|TRBD1|.
CASSPPTLGTAYGYTF
TGTGCCAGCAGCCCTCCTACGTTGGGGACAGCATATGGCTACACCTTC
>TRBJ2-5|TRBV5-1|.|once
CATSRGYQETQYF
TGCGCCACCTCCAGGGGATACCAAGAGACCCAGTACTTC
>TRBJ2-1|TRBV6-5|TRBD2|.
CASSQSGSSNEQFF
TGTGCCAGCAGTCAGAGCGGGAGTAGCAATGAGCAGTTCTTC
>TRBJ2-3|TRBV11-2|TRBD2|.
CASSLRTSGSADTQYF
TGTGCCAGCAGCCTCCGGACTAGCGGGAGCGCGGATACGCAGTATTTT
>TRBJ2-3|TRBV28|TRBD2|.
CASSFKLAGDFTDTQYF
TGTGCCAGCAGTTTCAAACTAGCGGGGGACTTCACAGATACGCAGTATTTT
>TRBJ1-5|TRBV5-5|.|.
CASSTTGARQPQHF
TGTGCCAGCAGCACGACAGGAGCTCGGCAGCCCCAGCATTTT
>TRBJ2-3|TRBV29-1|.|few
CSVDANNRDTQYF
TGCAGCGTTGACGCCAACAACAGAGATACGCAGTATTTT
>TRBJ2-3|TRBV2|TRBD2|once
CASSGGLAGPSSTDTQYF
TGTGCCAGCAGCGGCGGATTAGCGGGGCCGTCTAGCACAGATACGCAGTATTTT
>TRBJ2-1|TRBV6-5|.|.
CASSYSGVQGNEQFF
TGTGCCAGCAGTTACTCGGGCGTTCAGGGCAATGAGCAGTTCTTC
>TRBJ2-2|TRBV29-1|.|.
CSGSQGTNTGELFF
TGCAGCGGCAGTCAGGGAACGAACACCGGGGAGCTGTTTTTT
>TRBJ2-5|TRBV19|TRBD1|.
CASSWGQGGETQYF
TGTGCCAGTAGTTGGGGACAGGGGGGAGAGACCCAGTACTTC
>TRBJ2-2|TRBV19|.|.
CASSILVWTKNTGELFF
TGTGCCAGTAGTATTCTCGTTTGGACAAAAAACACCGGGGAGCTGTTTTTT